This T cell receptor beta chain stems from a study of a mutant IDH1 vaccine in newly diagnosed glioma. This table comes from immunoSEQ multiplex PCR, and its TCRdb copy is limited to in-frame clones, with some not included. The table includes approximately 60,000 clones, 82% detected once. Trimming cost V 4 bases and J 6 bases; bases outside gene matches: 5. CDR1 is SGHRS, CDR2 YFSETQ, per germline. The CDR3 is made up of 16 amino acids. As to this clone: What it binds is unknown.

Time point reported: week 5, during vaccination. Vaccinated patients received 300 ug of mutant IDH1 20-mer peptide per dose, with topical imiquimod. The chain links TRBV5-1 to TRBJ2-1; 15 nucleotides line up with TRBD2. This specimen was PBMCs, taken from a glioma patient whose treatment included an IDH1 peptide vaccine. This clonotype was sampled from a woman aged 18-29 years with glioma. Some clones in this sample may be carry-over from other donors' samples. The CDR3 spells CASSGGLAGGPNEQFF. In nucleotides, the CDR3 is TGCGCCAGCAGCGGCGGACTAGCGGGGGGGCCCAATGAGCAGTTCTTC.